This T cell receptor (beta chain) comes out of a study of blood T cells in healthy people across ages. Study-wide results and limits: With age, beta diversity per million T cells declined roughly linearly, significantly by about 40. Any conclusive comparison of naive versus antigen-experienced cells was prevented by using unsorted PBMCs.

The second PCR ran roughly 7 to 12 cycles with a sample-barcoded 5' primer and J-beta primers. Every cDNA molecule carried a tag from a template-switch adaptor bearing 12 random nucleotides. The yield of each sample was at least 2.5 million CDR3-containing paired-end reads. MiXCR was run by TCRdb on the 5' RACE reads, yielding one entry per CDR3 protein. Among around 1,700,000 distinct CDR3 sequences listed, roughly 30% were seen once. As to this clonotype: Its antigen is as yet unknown.

The length of the CDR3 is 15 residues. The V gene lost 5 bases and the J gene lost 10 bases, with 23 bases spanning the gap. Germline loops: CDR1 SGHTA, CDR2 FQGNSA. V and J are TRBV7-2 and TRBJ1-2, with D maybe TRBD1 (5 bases). Material for sequencing was blood. This clonotype originated in a woman in her thirties in good health. The CDR3 spells CASSIPGGSLGHYTF. In nucleotides, the CDR3 is TGTGCCAGCAGCATCCCGGGAGGTTCCCTTGGACACTACACCTTC.